These 13 T cell receptor beta chains came from one sample sequenced in a study of shared clonotypes between healthy human individuals (TCRdb year 2020). Library generation was performed with the immunoSEQ multiplex PCR assay. Imported from immuneACCESS, the table was reduced by TCRdb to in-frame sequences with V and J called. These copies leave out some clones; in studies compared against another copy, an unresolved V gene accounts for under half, and the cause of the remainder is not known. Within this sample are millions of clones, with 95% of them counted one time only. The ten largest clones take up around 0.13% of the sample. Material: naive CD4+ T cells sorted from blood. The cell subset or site label corresponds to: CD45RA+ positively selected. The receptors here all came from a man between 18 and 35 years old in good health.

The chain is built from TRBV4-1 and TRBJ1-4; D perhaps matches TRBD1 (5 bases). Germline CDR1 and CDR2: MGHRA and YSYEKL. The CDR3 totals 18 residues. The ends were cut back, 1 base at V and 3 bases at J, with 18 bases in the middle. CDR3 in DNA: TGCGCCAGCAGCCAAGCACCGGGACGGAAGGTAGCTAATGAAAAACTGTTTTTT. Amino acids: CASSQAPGRKVANEKLFF.

The gene calls are TRBV6-5 and TRBJ1-2; 8 positions match TRBD1. With V trimmed by 8 bases and J by 4 bases, 6 bases remained unmatched. Germline V CDR1 and CDR2: MNHEY, SVGAGI. The CDR3 runs to 13 residues. CDR3 in amino acids: CASGQGGIYGYTF. CDR3 nucleotides: TGTGCCAGCGGACAGGGTGGAATCTATGGCTACACCTTC.

This sequence joins TRBV11-2 and TRBJ2-2; the D gene is possibly TRBD2 (5 bases). CDR3 length: 15 residues. From germline, CDR1 is SGHAT and CDR2 FQNNGV. V lost 3 bases, J lost 2 bases, and 10 bases lay in between. For the CDR3, the DNA is TGTGCCAGCAGCTTCCGAGGGCCTAACACCGGGGAGCTGTTTTTT. This encodes CASSFRGPNTGELFF. The complete variable domain, with remaining parts taken from reference TRBV11-2 and TRBJ2-2, reads EAGVAQSPRYKIIEKRQSVAFWCNPISGHATLYWYQQILGQGPKLLIQFQNNGVVDDSQLPKDRFSAERLKGVDSTLKIQPAKLEDSAVYLCASSFRGPNTGELFFGEGSRLTVL.

Here the CDR3 DNA reads TGTGCCAGCAGTACCGACAGCCAAGAGACCCAGTACTTC. Its protein is CASSTDSQETQYF. J is TRBJ2-5 and V is TRBV2; weak D call: TRBD1 (5 bases). V was cut by 5 bases and J by 1 base, with 8 bases left in between. From germline, CDR1 is SNHLY and CDR2 FYNNEI. The CDR3 sequence is 13 residues long. The variable domain in full, completed from reference TRBV2 and TRBJ2-5, reads EPEVTQTPSHQVTQMGQEVILRCVPISNHLYFYWYRQILGQKVEFLVSFYNNEISEKSEIFDDQFSVERPDGSNFTLKIRSTKLEDSAMYFCASSTDSQETQYFGPGTRLLVL.

The V call is TRBV7-2, the J call TRBJ2-7; 10 nucleotides line up with TRBD2. The CDR3 is made up of 17 amino acids. Per germline, CDR1 SGHTA and CDR2 FQGNSA. Trimming at V came to 6 bases and at J to 1 base, leaving 12 bases not matched to a gene. CDR3 nucleotide sequence: TGTGCCAGCAGTTTCCGGGGGGGACTAGCGAGATCCTACGAGCAGTACTTC. Translated, it gives CASSFRGGLARSYEQYF.

The chain couples TRBV29-1 to TRBJ2-7; no definite D call. The CDR3 consists of 18 residues. V was shortened by 2 bases and J by 4 bases, with 27 bases between the two germline ends. The germline gives CDR1 SQVTM, CDR2 ANQGSEA. CDR3 DNA: TGCAGCGTTGAAACACCGACCCCCACATCAGTTCTTCATTACGAGCAGTACTTC. Its translation is CSVETPTPTSVLHYEQYF.

The J gene is TRBJ1-6, the V gene TRBV27, with TRBD1 identical over 8 bases. This CDR3 is built from 18 residues. Germline CDR1 MNHEY, CDR2 SMNVEV (reference sequence). V was pared by 2 bases and J by 0 bases, with 6 bases of the junction left unmatched. The CDR3 is CASSLTTTGGSYNSPLHF. DNA for the CDR3: TGTGCCAGCAGTTTAACTACAACAGGGGGCTCCTATAATTCACCCCTCCACTTT.

Comment on this clone: The sample holds other DNA sequences that translate to the same CDR3. The genes are TRBV9 and TRBJ1-3; the D is unclear. The CDR3 is 15 amino acids. V was shortened by 2 bases and J by 0 bases, with 9 bases between the two germline ends. CDR1 SGDLS and CDR2 YYNGEE come from the germline V gene. CDR3 sequence: CASSVGPASGNTIYF. CDR3 DNA: TGTGCCAGCAGCGTCGGACCTGCCTCTGGAAACACCATATATTTT.

The V and J genes are TRBV30 and TRBJ2-2; 7 nucleotides match TRBD1. In germline, CDR1 is GTSNPN, CDR2 SVGIG (reference sequence). V shed 3 bases and J 5 bases; nucleotides not matched to a gene: 3. This CDR3 region has 13 residues. The CDR3 sequence is CAWRSDRTGELFF. DNA of the CDR3: TGTGCCTGGAGGTCGGACAGGACCGGGGAGCTGTTTTTT.

The chain links TRBV5-3 to TRBJ2-1; maybe TRBD2 (5 bases). TRBV5-3 is an open reading frame, and its role is uncertain. CDR3 length equals 14 residues. V was trimmed by 4 bases and J by 0 bases, leaving 8 bases between them. Written as DNA, the CDR3 is TGTGCCAGAAGCCCCGGGAACTCCTACAATGAGCAGTTCTTC. Residues: CARSPGNSYNEQFF.

This rearrangement joins TRBV5-1 to TRBJ1-2; D unresolved. The CDR3 is 14 amino acids. Looked up from germline, CDR1 is SGHRS and CDR2 is YFSETQ. V lost 0 bases to trimming and J lost 1 base, with 7 bases between them. The CDR3 DNA reads as TGCGCCAGCAGCTTGGGATGGGATAACTATGGCTACACCTTC. Amino acid sequence: CASSLGWDNYGYTF.

The CDR3, as DNA: TGTGCTAGTGGTTTGACAGGCGGAAGAACCTACGAGCAGTACTTC. It specifies CASGLTGGRTYEQYF. The V gene is TRBV12-5, the J gene TRBJ2-7, with D possibly matching TRBD1 (5 bases). This CDR3 spans 15 amino acids. V gave up 2 bases and J gave up 2 bases, with 13 bases separating them. Germline-derived CDR1 and CDR2 are LGHNT and FRNRAP.

The rearrangement links TRBV19 to TRBJ1-1, with D unresolved. V was pared by 4 bases and J by 1 base, with 7 bases between. Germline assignment: CDR1 LNHDA and CDR2 SQIVND (reference sequence). This CDR3 comprises 13 residues. CDR3 loop: CASSNDGNTEAFF. The CDR3 DNA reads TGTGCCAGTAGTAATGACGGGAACACTGAAGCTTTCTTT.